This T cell receptor (beta chain) was sequenced in a study of shared clonotypes between healthy human individuals. Notes on the study in general: About 5% of naive CD4 clonotypes were shared across four donors.

TCRdb's table, derived via immunoSEQ multiplex PCR, lists solely in-frame clones and lacks some. The data contain millions of clones, 80% to 95% of them singletons. With respect to this clone: Its cognate antigen is unknown.

The germline V gene encodes CDR1 SGHRS and CDR2 YFSETQ. This CDR3 is 17 amino acids long. V dropped 2 bases and J dropped 4; count of bases not matched to a gene: 5. The TCR originated in a man younger than 35 in good health. Some clones in this sample may be carry-over from other donors' samples. V and J are TRBV5-1 and TRBJ2-2, with 13 bases matching TRBD2. The sequencing input was naive CD4+ T cells from PBMCs. As to subset: CD45RA+ positively selected. The CDR3 loop is CASSLSLAGGPTGELFF. The CDR3 DNA sequence: TGCGCCAGCAGCTTATCACTAGCGGGAGGGCCCACCGGGGAGCTGTTTTTT.